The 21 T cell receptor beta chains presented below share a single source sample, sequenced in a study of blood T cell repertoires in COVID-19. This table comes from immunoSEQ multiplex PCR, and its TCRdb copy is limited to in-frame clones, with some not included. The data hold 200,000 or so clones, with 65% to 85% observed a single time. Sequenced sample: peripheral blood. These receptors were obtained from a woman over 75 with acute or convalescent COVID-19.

CDR3 in DNA: TGTGCCAGCAGCCAAACCAGGGCAGGGGGTTATGGCTACACCTTC. Encoded protein: CASSQTRAGGYGYTF. The gene calls are TRBV16 and TRBJ1-2, with TRBD1 matching 7 bases. The CDR3 totals 15 residues. The V segment lost 2 bases and the J segment 5 bases; nucleotides outside the gene matches: 8. Germline values: CDR1 KGHSY, CDR2 FQNENV.

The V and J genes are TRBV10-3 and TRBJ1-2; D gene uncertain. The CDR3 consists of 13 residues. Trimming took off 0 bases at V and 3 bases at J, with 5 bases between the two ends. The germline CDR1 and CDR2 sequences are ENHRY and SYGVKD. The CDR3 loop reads CAISESLYYGYTF. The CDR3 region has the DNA TGTGCCATCAGTGAGTCCTTATACTATGGCTACACCTTC.

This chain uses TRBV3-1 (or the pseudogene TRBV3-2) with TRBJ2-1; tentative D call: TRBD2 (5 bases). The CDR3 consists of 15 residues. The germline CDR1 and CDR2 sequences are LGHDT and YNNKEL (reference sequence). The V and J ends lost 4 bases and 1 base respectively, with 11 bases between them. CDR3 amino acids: CASSPLAGSYNEQFF. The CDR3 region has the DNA TGTGCCAGCAGCCCTTTGGCGGGTTCCTACAATGAGCAGTTCTTC.

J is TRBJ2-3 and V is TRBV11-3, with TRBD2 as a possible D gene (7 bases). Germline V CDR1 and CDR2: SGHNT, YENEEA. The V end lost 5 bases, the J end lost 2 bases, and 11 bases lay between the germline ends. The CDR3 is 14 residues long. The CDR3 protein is CASSAGAATDTQYF. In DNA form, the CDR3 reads TGTGCCAGCAGCGCGGGGGCCGCCACAGATACGCAGTATTTT.

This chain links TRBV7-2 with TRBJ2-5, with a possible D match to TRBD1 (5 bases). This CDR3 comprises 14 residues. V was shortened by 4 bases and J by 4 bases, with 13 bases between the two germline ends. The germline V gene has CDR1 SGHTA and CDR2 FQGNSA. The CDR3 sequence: CASSSLQGRETQYF. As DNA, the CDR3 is TGTGCCAGCAGCTCTCTCCAGGGAAGAGAGACCCAGTACTTC.

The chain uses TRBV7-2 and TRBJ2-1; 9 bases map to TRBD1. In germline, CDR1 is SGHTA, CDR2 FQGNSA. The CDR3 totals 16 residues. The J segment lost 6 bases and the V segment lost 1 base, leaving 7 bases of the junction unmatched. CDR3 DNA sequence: TGTGCCAGCAGCTTAGGCCCCGGGACAGGGTTCAATGAGCAGTTCTTC. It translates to CASSLGPGTGFNEQFF.

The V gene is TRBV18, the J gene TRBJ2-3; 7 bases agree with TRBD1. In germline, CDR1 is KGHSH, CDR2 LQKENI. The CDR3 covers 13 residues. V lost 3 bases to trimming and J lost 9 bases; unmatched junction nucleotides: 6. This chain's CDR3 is CASSPLDRETQYF. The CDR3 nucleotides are TGTGCCAGCTCACCTCTAGACAGGGAAACGCAGTATTTT.

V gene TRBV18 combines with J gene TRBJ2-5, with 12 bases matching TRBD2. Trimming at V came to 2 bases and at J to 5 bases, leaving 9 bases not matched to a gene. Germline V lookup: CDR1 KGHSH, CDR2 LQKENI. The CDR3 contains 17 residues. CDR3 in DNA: TGTGCCAGCTCACCATTTCTGACTAGCGGGAGTCAGGAGACCCAGTACTTC. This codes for CASSPFLTSGSQETQYF.

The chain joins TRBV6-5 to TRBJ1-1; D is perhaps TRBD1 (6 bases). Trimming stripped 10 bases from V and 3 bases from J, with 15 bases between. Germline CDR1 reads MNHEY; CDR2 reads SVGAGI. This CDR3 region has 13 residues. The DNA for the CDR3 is TGTGCCATCCTCCGGACAGCGGACACTGAAGCTTTCTTT. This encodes CAILRTADTEAFF.

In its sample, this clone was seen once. CDR3: CASSFQGQSGYTF. Here the CDR3 DNA reads TGTGCCAGCAGCTTCCAAGGACAATCTGGCTACACCTTC. This chain connects TRBV7-9 to TRBJ1-2; TRBD1 might be the D (5 bases). The germline V and J ends were trimmed by 3 bases and 7 bases, with 12 bases remaining between them. This CDR3 has 13 amino acids. Germline CDR1 is SEHNR and CDR2 is FQNEAQ (reference sequence).

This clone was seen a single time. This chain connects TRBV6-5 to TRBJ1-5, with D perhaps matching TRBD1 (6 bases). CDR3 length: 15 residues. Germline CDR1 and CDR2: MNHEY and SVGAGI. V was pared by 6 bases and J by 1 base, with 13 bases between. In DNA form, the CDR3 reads TGTGCCAGCAGCTACGGGGGGGCGAGCAATCAGCCCCAGCATTTT. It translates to CASSYGGASNQPQHF.

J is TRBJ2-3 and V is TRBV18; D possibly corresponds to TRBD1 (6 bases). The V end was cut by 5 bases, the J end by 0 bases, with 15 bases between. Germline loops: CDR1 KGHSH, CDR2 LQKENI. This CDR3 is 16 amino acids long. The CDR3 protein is CASSTRGHQSTDTQYF. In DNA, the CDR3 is TGTGCCAGCTCAACCCGGGGACACCAGAGCACAGATACGCAGTATTTT.

The DNA of the CDR3 is TGTGCCACCAGTGATTTGAGGCCGGGAGTGTACACAGATACGCAGTATTTT. This translates into CATSDLRPGVYTDTQYF. The chain joins TRBV24-1 to TRBJ2-3; tentative D call: TRBD2 (6 bases). In germline, CDR1 is KGHDR, CDR2 SFDVKD. Trimming shortened V by 0 bases and J by 2 bases, and 14 bases separated the two germline ends. There are 17 residues in the CDR3.

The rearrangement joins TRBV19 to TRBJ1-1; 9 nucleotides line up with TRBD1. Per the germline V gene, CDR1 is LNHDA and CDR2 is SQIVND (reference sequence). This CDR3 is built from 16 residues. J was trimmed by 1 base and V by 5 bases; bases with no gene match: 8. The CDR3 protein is CASSLNRDRANTEAFF. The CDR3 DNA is TGTGCCAGTAGTCTAAACCGGGACAGGGCGAACACTGAAGCTTTCTTT.

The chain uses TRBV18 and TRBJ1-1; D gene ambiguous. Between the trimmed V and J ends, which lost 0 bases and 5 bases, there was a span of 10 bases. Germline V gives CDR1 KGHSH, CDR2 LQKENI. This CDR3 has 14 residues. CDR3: CASSPPVANTEAFF. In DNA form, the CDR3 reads TGTGCCAGCTCACCACCAGTAGCTAATACTGAAGCTTTCTTT.

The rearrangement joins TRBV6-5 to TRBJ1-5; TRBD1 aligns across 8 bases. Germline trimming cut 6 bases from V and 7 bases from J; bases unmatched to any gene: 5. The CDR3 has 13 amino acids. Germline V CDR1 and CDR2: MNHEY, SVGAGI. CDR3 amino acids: CASSEDREQPQHF. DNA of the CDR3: TGTGCCAGCAGCGAGGACAGGGAACAGCCCCAGCATTTT.

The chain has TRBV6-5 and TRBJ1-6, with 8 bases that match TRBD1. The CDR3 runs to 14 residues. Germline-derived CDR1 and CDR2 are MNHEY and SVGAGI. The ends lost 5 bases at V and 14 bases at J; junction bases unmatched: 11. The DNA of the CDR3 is TGTGCCAGCAGTCCGGGACAGGAGCTCGTGTCCCTCCACTTT. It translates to CASSPGQELVSLHF.

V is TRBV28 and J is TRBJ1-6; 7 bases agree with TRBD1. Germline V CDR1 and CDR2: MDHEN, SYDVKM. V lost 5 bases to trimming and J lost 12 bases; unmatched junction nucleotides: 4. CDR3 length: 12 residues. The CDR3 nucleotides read TGTGCCAGCAGTAGACAGGGCCGACCCCTCCACTTT. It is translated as CASSRQGRPLHF. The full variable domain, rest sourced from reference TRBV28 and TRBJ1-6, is DVKVTQSSRYLVKRTGEKVFLECVQDMDHENMFWYRQDPGLGLRLIYFSYDVKMKEKGDIPEGYSVSREKKERFSLILESASTNQTSMYLCASSRQGRPLHFGNGTRLTVT.

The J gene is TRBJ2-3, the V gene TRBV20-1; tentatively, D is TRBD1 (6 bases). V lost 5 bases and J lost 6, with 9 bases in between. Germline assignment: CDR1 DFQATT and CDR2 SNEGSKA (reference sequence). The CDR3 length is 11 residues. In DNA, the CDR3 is TGCAGTGCTTCGAGGGGGGATACGCAGTATTTT. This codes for CSASRGDTQYF.

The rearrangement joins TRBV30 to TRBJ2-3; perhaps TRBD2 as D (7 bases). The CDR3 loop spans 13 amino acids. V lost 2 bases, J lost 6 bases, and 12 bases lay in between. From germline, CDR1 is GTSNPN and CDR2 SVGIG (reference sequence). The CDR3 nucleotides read TGTGCCTGGAGTAGGGGGGGCTGGGATACGCAGTATTTT. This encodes CAWSRGGWDTQYF. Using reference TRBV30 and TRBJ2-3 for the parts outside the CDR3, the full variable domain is SQTIHQWPATLVQPVGSPLSLECTVEGTSNPNLYWYRQAAGRGLQLLFYSVGIGQISSEVPQNLSASRPQDRQFILSSKKLLLSDSGFYLCAWSRGGWDTQYFGPGTRLTVL.

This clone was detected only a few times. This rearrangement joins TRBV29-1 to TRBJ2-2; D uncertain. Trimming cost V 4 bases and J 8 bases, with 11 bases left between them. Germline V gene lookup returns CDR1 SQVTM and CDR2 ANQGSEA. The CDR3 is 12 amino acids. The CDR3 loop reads CSVAVVEGELFF. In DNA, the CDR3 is TGCAGCGTTGCGGTCGTTGAGGGGGAGCTGTTTTTT.